One sample yielded the 7 T cell receptor beta chains listed below, sequenced in a study of patients and donors after allogeneic stem cell transplantation. TCRdb re-called the RT-PCR reads with MiXCR, one entry per CDR3 protein. This sample has over 150,000 distinct CDR3 sequences; roughly two fifths occur once, and the top ten carry approximately 30%. The material sequenced was blood, either unsorted or a sorted T cell fraction (not recorded which). The receptors here all came from a human donor who was either an allogeneic HSCT recipient or a stem cell or donor lymphocyte infusion donor (not recorded which). It is not recorded whose cells these are; they may come from a transplant donor.

This rearrangement joins TRBV15 to TRBJ2-3; D is perhaps TRBD2 (5 bases). CDR1 and CDR2 from the germline V gene are LNHNV and YYDKDF (reference sequence). The CDR3 is 19 amino acids. V lost 0 bases and J 4 bases, leaving 23 bases between the germline ends. The CDR3 DNA reads as TGTGCCACCAGCAGAGATCCTTCCGGCGGGCAGTTAATATCAGATACGCAGTATTTT. Translating it yields CATSRDPSGGQLISDTQYF.

Only a few counts were recorded for this clonotype. This chain connects TRBV4-3 to TRBJ1-4; D is unresolved. The CDR3 length is 16 residues. Trimming took off 5 bases at V and 0 bases at J, with 13 bases between the two ends. In germline, CDR1 is LGHNA, CDR2 YSLEER. The CDR3 coding sequence is TGCGCCAGCAGCGTACACTCGGTTGCAACTAATGAAAAACTGTTTTTT. Translating gives CASSVHSVATNEKLFF.

The gene calls are TRBV20-1 and TRBJ2-4, with D possibly TRBD2 on 5 matching bases. Germline CDR1 DFQATT, CDR2 SNEGSKA (reference sequence). The length of the CDR3 is 12 residues. V lost 4 bases to trimming and J lost 6 bases, with 10 bases between them. The CDR3 region is CSATTEGNIQYF. CDR3 DNA sequence: TGCAGTGCTACGACTGAGGGAAACATTCAGTACTTC.

The genes are TRBV6-1 and TRBJ1-1; D remains unclear. Germline V gene data show CDR1 as MNHNS and CDR2 as SASEGT. V lost 6 bases and J 5 bases, leaving 16 bases between the germline ends. This CDR3 region has 14 residues. CDR3 DNA sequence: TGTGCCAGCAGCCCCGGACCGTTAAGGACTGAAGCTTTCTTT. Translated: CASSPGPLRTEAFF.

This clonotype was observed a handful of times. The J gene is TRBJ2-4, the V gene TRBV2, with 10 bases fitting TRBD1. The CDR3 loop spans 15 amino acids. J was trimmed by 7 bases and V by 5 bases; bases with no gene match: 8. Per the germline V gene, CDR1 is SNHLY and CDR2 is FYNNEI. CDR3 in DNA: TGTGCCAGCAGTTTTCGGACAGGGGGAAGTAACATTCAGTACTTC. It is translated as CASSFRTGGSNIQYF.

This chain uses TRBV27 with TRBJ2-3; the match to TRBD2 covers 10 bases. V shed 8 bases and J 4 bases; nucleotides not matched to a gene: 9. CDR3 size: 15 residues. Germline V gene lookup returns CDR1 MNHEY and CDR2 SMNVEV (reference sequence). The CDR3 region is CASSGTSAFADTQYF. The CDR3 DNA follows: TGTGCCAGCTCTGGGACTAGCGCTTTCGCAGATACGCAGTATTTT.

J is TRBJ2-2 and V is TRBV18; TRBD2 agrees at 12 bases. The CDR3 covers 16 residues. After removal of 3 bases from V and 5 bases from J, the junction contained 4 bases not matched to a gene. CDR1 and CDR2 (germline): KGHSH, LQKENI. The CDR3 spells CASSPRLAGVTGELFF. The CDR3 nucleotides read TGTGCCAGCTCACCGAGACTAGCGGGAGTGACCGGGGAGCTGTTTTTT.